This T cell receptor (beta chain) derives from a study of blood T cell repertoires in COVID-19. At the level of the study: T cells, B-cell-depleted T cells, or PBMCs supplied cDNA or gDNA.

Germline V lookup: CDR1 SGHAT, CDR2 FQNNGV. V lost 5 bases to trimming and J lost 2 bases; unmatched junction nucleotides: 17. The CDR3 consists of 19 residues. As originally analysed: Counts of nucleated cells, estimated from reference gene primer amplification, were obtained. Some clones are missing from TCRdb's copy, which holds only in-frame ones; the method was immunoSEQ multiplex PCR. The DNA was the basis for D and trimming; V, J and clone size are from that table. The table records some 100,000 clones, 81% of them present only once. This clonotype was sampled from a man older than 75 with active or convalescent COVID-19. This chain uses TRBV11-2 with TRBJ1-4; TRBD1 aligns across 7 bases. The sequenced material came from peripheral blood. DNA for the CDR3: TGTGCCAGCAGCCCTCGACTCCGGGACAGATCTGGCACTAATGAAAAACTGTTTTTT. Amino acid sequence: CASSPRLRDRSGTNEKLFF.